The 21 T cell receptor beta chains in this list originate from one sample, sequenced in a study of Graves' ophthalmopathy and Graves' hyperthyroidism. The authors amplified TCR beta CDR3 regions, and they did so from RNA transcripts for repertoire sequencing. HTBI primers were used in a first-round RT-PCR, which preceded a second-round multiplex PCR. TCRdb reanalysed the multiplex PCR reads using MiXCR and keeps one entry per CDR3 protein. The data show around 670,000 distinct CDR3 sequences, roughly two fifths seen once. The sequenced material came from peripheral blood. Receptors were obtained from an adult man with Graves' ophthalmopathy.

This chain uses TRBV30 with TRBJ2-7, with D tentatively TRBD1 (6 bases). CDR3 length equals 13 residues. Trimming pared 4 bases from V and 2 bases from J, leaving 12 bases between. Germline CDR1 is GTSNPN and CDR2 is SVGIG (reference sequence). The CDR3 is CAWKGTPTYEQYF. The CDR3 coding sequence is TGTGCCTGGAAGGGGACACCCACCTACGAGCAGTACTTC. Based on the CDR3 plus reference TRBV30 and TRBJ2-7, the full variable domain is SQTIHQWPATLVQPVGSPLSLECTVEGTSNPNLYWYRQAAGRGLQLLFYSVGIGQISSEVPQNLSASRPQDRQFILSSKKLLLSDSGFYLCAWKGTPTYEQYFGPGTRLTVT.

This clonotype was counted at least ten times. CDR3 sequence: CAISEGSNQPQHF. DNA for the CDR3: TGTGCCATCAGTGAGGGCAGCAATCAGCCCCAGCATTTT. The rearrangement uses TRBV10-3 and TRBJ1-5, with D uncertain. V lost 2 bases, J lost 1 base, and 3 bases lay in between. The length of the CDR3 is 13 residues. In germline, CDR1 is ENHRY, CDR2 SYGVKD.

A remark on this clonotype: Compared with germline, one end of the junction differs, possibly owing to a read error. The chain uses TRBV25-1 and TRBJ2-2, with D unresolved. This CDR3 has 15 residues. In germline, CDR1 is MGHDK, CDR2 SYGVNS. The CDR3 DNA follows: TGCGCCAGCAGCCAAGTGGCGGCAAACACCGGGGAGCTGTTTTTT. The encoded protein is CASSQVAANTGELFF.

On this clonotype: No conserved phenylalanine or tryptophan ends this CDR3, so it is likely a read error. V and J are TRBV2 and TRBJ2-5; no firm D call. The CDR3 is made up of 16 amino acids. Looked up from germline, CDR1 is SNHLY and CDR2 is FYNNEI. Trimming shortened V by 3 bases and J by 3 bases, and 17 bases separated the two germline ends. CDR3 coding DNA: TGTGCCAGCAGTGAGGGTTGGAAAGCTGTCAAAGAGACCCAGTACCTC. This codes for CASSEGWKAVKETQYL.

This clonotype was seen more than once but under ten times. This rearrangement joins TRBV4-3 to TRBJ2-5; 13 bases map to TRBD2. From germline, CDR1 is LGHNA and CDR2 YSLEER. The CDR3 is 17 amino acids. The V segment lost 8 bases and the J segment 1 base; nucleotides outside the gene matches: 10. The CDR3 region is CASFPRTSGGLQETQYF. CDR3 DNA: TGCGCCAGCTTTCCAAGGACTAGCGGGGGCCTCCAAGAGACCCAGTACTTC.

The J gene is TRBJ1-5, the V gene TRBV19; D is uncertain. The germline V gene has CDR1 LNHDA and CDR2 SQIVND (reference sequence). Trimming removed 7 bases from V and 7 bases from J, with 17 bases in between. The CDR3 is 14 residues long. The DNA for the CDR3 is TGTGCCAGTAACTCCCGGGGAGAACCCCAGCCCCAGCATTTT. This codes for CASNSRGEPQPQHF.

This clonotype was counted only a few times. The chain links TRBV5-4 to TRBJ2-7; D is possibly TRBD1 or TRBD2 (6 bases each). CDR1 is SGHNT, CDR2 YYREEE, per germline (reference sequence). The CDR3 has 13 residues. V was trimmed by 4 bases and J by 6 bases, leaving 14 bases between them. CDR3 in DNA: TGTGCCAGCAGCCCGCCGGGGGCAAGCGAGCAGTACTTC. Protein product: CASSPPGASEQYF.

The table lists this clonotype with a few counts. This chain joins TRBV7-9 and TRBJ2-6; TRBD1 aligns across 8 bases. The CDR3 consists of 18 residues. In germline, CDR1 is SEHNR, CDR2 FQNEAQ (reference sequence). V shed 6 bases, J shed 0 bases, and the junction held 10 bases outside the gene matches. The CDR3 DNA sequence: TGTGCCAGCAGTGAAACCGGGACAGGCATCTCTGGGGCCAACGTCCTGACTTTC. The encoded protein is CASSETGTGISGANVLTF.

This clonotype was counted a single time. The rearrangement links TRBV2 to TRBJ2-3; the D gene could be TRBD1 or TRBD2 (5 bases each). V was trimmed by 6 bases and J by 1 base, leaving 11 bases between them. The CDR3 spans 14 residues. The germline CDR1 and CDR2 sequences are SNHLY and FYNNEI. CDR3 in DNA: TGTGCCAGCAGAGGGGATAGCGGCACAGATACGCAGTATTTT. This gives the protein CASRGDSGTDTQYF.

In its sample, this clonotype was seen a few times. The CDR3 spells CASSGEPLGNEAFF. The CDR3 DNA reads as TGTGCCAGCAGTGGGGAACCACTCGGCAATGAAGCTTTCTTT. The chain links TRBV25-1 to TRBJ1-1; no clear D gene. Trimming took off 4 bases at V and 7 bases at J, with 16 bases between the two ends. Germline V lookup: CDR1 MGHDK, CDR2 SYGVNS. The CDR3 extends over 14 amino acids.

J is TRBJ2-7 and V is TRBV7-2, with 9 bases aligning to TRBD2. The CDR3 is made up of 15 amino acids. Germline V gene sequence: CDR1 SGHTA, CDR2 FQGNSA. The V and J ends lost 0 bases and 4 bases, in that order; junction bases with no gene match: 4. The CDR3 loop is CASSLASGSIYEQYF. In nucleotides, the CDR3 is TGTGCCAGCAGCTTAGCTAGCGGGAGTATTTACGAGCAGTACTTC.

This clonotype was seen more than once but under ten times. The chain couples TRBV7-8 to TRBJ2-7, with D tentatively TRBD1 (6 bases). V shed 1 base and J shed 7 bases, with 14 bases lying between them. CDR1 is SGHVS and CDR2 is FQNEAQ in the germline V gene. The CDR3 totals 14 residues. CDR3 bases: TGTGCCAGCAGCTTAGGGGCAGGGGCCAAAGAGCAGTACTTC. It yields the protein CASSLGAGAKEQYF.

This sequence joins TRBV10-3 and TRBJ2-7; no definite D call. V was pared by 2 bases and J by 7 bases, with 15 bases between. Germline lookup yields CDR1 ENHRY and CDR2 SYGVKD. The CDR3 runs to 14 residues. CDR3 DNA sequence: TGTGCCATCAGTGAGAAGGCTGGCACCGGGGAGCAGTACTTC. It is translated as CAISEKAGTGEQYF.

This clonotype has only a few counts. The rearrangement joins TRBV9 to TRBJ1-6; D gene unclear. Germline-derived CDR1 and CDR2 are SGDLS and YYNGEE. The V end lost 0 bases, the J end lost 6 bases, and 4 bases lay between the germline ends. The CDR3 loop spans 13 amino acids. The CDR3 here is CASSVESNSPLHF. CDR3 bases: TGTGCCAGCAGCGTAGAGAGTAATTCACCCCTCCACTTT.

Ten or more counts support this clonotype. CDR3 nucleotides: TGTGCCAGCAGCTACGGAGTCCAAGAGACCCAGTACTTC. Encoded protein: CASSYGVQETQYF. The rearrangement joins TRBV7-2 to TRBJ2-5; D remains ambiguous. This CDR3 region has 13 residues. The V end lost 4 bases, the J end lost 1 base, and 7 bases lay between the germline ends. CDR1 and CDR2 (germline): SGHTA, FQGNSA.

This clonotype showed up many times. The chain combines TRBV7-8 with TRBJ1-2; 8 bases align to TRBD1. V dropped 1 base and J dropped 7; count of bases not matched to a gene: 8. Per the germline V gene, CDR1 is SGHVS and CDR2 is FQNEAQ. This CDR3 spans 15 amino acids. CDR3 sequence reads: CASSLVAGGVSGYTF. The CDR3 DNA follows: TGTGCCAGCAGCTTAGTGGCAGGGGGCGTCTCTGGCTACACCTTC.

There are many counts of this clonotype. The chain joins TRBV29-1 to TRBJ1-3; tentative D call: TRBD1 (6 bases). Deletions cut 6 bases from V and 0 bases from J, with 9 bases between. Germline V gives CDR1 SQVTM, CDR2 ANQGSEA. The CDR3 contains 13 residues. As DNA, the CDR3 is TGCAGCGTACAAGGGGGCTCTGGAAACACCATATATTTT. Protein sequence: CSVQGGSGNTIYF.

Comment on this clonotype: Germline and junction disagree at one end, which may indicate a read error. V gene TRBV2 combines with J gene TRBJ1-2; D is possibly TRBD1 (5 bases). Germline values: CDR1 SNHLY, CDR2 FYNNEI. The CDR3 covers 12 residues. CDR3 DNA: TGTGTCAGCAGCCTTGGGGCCAGTGGCTACACCTTC. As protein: CVSSLGASGYTF.

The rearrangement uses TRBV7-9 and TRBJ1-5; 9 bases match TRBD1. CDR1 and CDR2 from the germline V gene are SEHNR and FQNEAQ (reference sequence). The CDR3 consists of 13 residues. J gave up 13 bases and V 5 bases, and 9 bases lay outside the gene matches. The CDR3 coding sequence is TGTGCCAGCAGCCCGGACAGGGGATCATCGCAGCATTTT. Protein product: CASSPDRGSSQHF.

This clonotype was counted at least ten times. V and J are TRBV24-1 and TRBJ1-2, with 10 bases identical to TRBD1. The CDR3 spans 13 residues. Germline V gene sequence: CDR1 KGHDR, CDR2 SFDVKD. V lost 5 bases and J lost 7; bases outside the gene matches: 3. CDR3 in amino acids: CATSAWDRGGYTF. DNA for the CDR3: TGTGCCACCAGTGCCTGGGACAGGGGTGGCTACACCTTC.

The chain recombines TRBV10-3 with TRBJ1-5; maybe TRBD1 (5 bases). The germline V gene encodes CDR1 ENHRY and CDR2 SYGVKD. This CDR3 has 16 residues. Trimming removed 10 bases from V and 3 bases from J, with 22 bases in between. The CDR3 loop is CASHSPLTGYNQPQHF. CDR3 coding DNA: TGTGCCAGCCATTCCCCTCTTACAGGTTACAATCAGCCCCAGCATTTT.